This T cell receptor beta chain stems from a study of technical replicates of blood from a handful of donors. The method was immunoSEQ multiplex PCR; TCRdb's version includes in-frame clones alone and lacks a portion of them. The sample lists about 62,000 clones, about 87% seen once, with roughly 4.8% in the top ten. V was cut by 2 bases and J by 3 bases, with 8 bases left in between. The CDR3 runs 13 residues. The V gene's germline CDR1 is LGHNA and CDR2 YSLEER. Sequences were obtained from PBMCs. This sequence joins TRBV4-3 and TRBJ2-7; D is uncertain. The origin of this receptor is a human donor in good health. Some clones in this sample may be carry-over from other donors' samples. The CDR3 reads CASSQRRFYEQYF. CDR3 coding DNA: TGCGCCAGCAGCCAACGGAGATTCTACGAGCAGTACTTC.